This passage covers 15 T cell receptor beta chains from one sample sequenced in a study of T cells expressing NK-cell markers. After re-calling the 5' RACE reads, TCRdb lists one entry per CDR3 protein, DNA absent. The sample has 300,000 to 500,000 distinct CDR3 sequences. The source material was blood T cells: a sorted CD56 or NKG2C T cell subset, CD4+ or CD8+ T cells, or bulk PBMC T cells (not recorded which). These receptors all come from a woman aged 50 to 65 in good health.

V gene TRBV27 combines with J gene TRBJ2-5; lacking DNA, the TRBD1 call made by TCRdb goes unchecked. The V gene's germline CDR1 is MNHEY and CDR2 SMNVEV (reference sequence). The CDR3 consists of 16 residues. The CDR3 loop is CASSRGGGRPQETQYF.

The J gene is TRBJ2-1, the V gene TRBV12-3 or TRBV12-4; the TCRdb D gene call, TRBD1, has no DNA to confirm it. The CDR3 runs 20 residues. The CDR3 loop is CASSLGFGTTAHEAYNEQFF.

The CDR3 spells CASSTAGTDYNEQFF. The V and J genes are TRBV5-1 and TRBJ2-1; TCRdb outputs TRBD1, but without DNA this stays unchecked. This CDR3 contains 15 residues. Germline CDR1 is SGHRS and CDR2 is YFSETQ.

The genes are TRBV20-1 and TRBJ2-1; TCRdb's D gene call, TRBD2, goes unchecked for lack of DNA. CDR1 DFQATT and CDR2 SNEGSKA come from the germline V gene (reference sequence). The CDR3 covers 15 residues. The CDR3 is CSARGPGLDYNEQFF.

The chain recombines TRBV2 with TRBJ1-2; the TCRdb call, TRBD1, lacks DNA for checking. The germline V gene encodes CDR1 SNHLY and CDR2 FYNNEI. The CDR3 is made up of 15 amino acids. The CDR3 sequence: CASSDPYGGDYGYTF. Together with reference TRBV2 and TRBJ1-2, the CDR3 gives the full variable domain: EPEVTQTPSHQVTQMGQEVILRCVPISNHLYFYWYRQILGQKVEFLVSFYNNEISEKSEIFDDQFSVERPDGSNFTLKIRSTKLEDSAMYFCASSDPYGGDYGYTFGSGTRLTVV.

The CDR3 protein is CASRPGTGEAKNIQYF. This chain joins TRBV12-3 or TRBV12-4 and TRBJ2-4; TCRdb designates TRBD1, a call that cannot be tested without DNA. The CDR3 spans 16 residues.

The J gene is TRBJ2-2, the V gene TRBV24-1. The CDR3 runs to 12 residues. Germline CDR1 reads KGHDR; CDR2 reads SFDVKD. The CDR3: CATSWNTGELFF.

The CDR3: CASSGLAGVSEQYF. The rearrangement uses TRBV10-1 and TRBJ2-7; TCRdb's assignment of TRBD2 cannot be checked, as there is no DNA. From germline, CDR1 is WNHNN and CDR2 SYGVQD (reference sequence). There are 14 residues in the CDR3.

The chain couples TRBV19 to TRBJ2-1. Germline V lookup: CDR1 LNHDA, CDR2 SQIVND (reference sequence). The CDR3 contains 15 residues. CDR3 sequence: CASSNDGSSYNEQFF.

The chain links TRBV27 to TRBJ2-3; absent DNA, TCRdb's TRBD2 call cannot be checked. CDR1 and CDR2 from the germline V gene are MNHEY and SMNVEV (reference sequence). The CDR3 runs to 18 residues. The CDR3 protein is CASSLYTGGIVSTDTQYF.

This chain joins TRBV27 and TRBJ2-1; TCRdb indicates TRBD2, and absent DNA this call remains unverified. CDR3 length: 15 amino acids. CDR1 is MNHEY and CDR2 is SMNVEV in the germline V gene (reference sequence). This chain's CDR3 is CASSPTSGRANEQFF.

The V and J genes are TRBV6-5 and TRBJ2-2; TCRdb calls TRBD2, which cannot be checked without DNA. The CDR3 covers 17 residues. Germline CDR1 reads MNHEY; CDR2 reads SVGAGI. Here the CDR3 reads CATVDLAGTRPTGELFF.

The rearrangement links TRBV29-1 to TRBJ1-2; lacking DNA, the TRBD1 call made by TCRdb goes unchecked. This CDR3 region has 13 residues. Germline loops: CDR1 SQVTM, CDR2 ANQGSEA. The CDR3 protein is CSVAKGGAYGYTF.

The chain has TRBV6-5 and TRBJ2-3; TCRdb returns TRBD2, unconfirmable since there is no DNA. Germline CDR1 MNHEY, CDR2 SVGAGI. CDR3 length equals 14 residues. The CDR3 protein is CASNAGARTDTQYF.

The gene calls are TRBV5-6 and TRBJ1-2; TCRdb's D gene call, TRBD1, goes unchecked for lack of DNA. Germline V gene sequence: CDR1 SGHDT, CDR2 YYEEEE. The CDR3 totals 14 residues. The CDR3 spells CASSLRTRVYGYTF.